Reported below is one T cell receptor beta chain. Its antigen remains unknown. These data belong to a study of T cell repertoires in cytomegalovirus infection. Study in general: Both CMV infection and a matching HLA type were indicated by public TCR beta signatures.

Per the germline V gene, CDR1 is MNHEY and CDR2 is SVGAGI. CDR3 length: 12 residues. Trimming took 6 bases from V and 6 from J; bases not matched to a gene: 5. Via MiXCR, TCRdb re-called the reads, giving one row per CDR3 protein. The table shows about 320,000 distinct CDR3 sequences, with around 9.5% occurring only once. Study results and limitations: There were HLA-C-restricted CMV-specific TCR beta clonotypes dominating the ex vivo response. The study identified carriers of CMV plus the relevant HLA from cumulative public TCR beta family frequency.

Material for sequencing was PBMCs. The sequence was collected from a human donor in good health (CMV status not recorded). Some clones in this sample may be carry-over from other donors' samples. V is TRBV6-5 and J is TRBJ2-7; 7 bases agree with TRBD1. This chain's CDR3 is CASRRDSREQYF. The CDR3 DNA follows: TGTGCCAGCAGACGGGACAGTCGCGAGCAGTACTTC.